This TCR beta chain was recorded in a study of cytomegalovirus exposure and HLA in healthy donors. The PCR had 60 Vbeta and 13 Jbeta primers. TCRdb keeps only in-frame clones here, not all; method: immunoSEQ multiplex PCR. The data show over 90,000 clones, around 67% seen once. Donors likely had unrecorded immune exposures despite being nominally healthy when sampled. About this clone: Its matching antigen is unknown.

CDR1 is ENHRY, CDR2 SYGVKD, per germline. V lost 6 bases to trimming and J lost 4 bases; unmatched junction nucleotides: 5. The CDR3 covers 16 residues. Study-wide results and caveats: Most subjects had HLA-A and HLA-B alleles reportedly predicted accurately by TCR beta sequences.

The V and J genes are TRBV10-3 and TRBJ2-3, with 15 bases fitting TRBD2. Sequencing was done on a sample of PBMCs. This receptor was obtained from a woman aged 50 to 60 in good health and CMV-seronegative. CDR3 region: CAISGLAGGFPDTQYF. In DNA form, the CDR3 reads TGTGCCATCAGCGGACTAGCGGGAGGGTTTCCAGATACGCAGTATTTT.